This TCR beta chain was sequenced for a study of cytomegalovirus exposure and HLA in healthy donors. On the study more broadly: Earlier results showed 120 million or so unique TCR beta sequences derived from some 180 million T cells. General study points: A later look showed TCR association rates differing by HLA locus, highest for DRB1 and lowest for HLA-C. 16,951 TCR beta sequences were associated with HLA alleles at 0.05 false discovery rate in a later analysis. The authors enumerated under 200 TCR beta chains as linked to cytomegalovirus.

CDR3 length equals 14 residues. The germline gives CDR1 LNHDA, CDR2 SQIVND (reference sequence). V was shortened by 7 bases and J by 5 bases, with 17 bases between the two germline ends. 13 Jbeta primers and 60 Vbeta primers were used for the PCR. This table comes from immunoSEQ multiplex PCR, and its TCRdb copy is limited to in-frame clones, with some not included. The sample lists 150,000 to 200,000 clones; 70% to 80% were seen once. On this clone: The antigen is unknown.

The receptor's source is a man between 18 and 29 years old in good health and CMV-seropositive. Sequences were obtained from PBMCs. The chain uses TRBV19 and TRBJ1-1; D possibly corresponds to TRBD1 (5 bases). The CDR3 protein is CASTSETVDTEAFF. DNA for the CDR3: TGTGCCAGTACGAGTGAGACAGTCGATACTGAAGCTTTCTTT.